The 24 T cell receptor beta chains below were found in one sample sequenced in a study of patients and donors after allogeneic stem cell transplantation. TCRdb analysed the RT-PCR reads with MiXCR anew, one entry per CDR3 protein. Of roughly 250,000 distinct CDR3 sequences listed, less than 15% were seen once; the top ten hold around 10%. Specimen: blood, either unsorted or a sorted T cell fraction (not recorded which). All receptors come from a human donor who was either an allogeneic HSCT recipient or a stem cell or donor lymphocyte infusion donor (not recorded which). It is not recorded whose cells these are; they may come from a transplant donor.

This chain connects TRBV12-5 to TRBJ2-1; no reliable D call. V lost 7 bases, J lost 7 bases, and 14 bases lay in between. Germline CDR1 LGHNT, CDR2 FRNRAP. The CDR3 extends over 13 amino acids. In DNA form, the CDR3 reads TGTGCTAGTGTTCCTGGGGTGGGGAATGAGCAGTTCTTC. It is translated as CASVPGVGNEQFF.

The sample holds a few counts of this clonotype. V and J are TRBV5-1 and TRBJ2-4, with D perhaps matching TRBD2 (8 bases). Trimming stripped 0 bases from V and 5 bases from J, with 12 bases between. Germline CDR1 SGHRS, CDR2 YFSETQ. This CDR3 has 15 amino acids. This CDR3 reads CASSLAGGTENIQYF. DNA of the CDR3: TGCGCCAGCAGCTTGGCGGGGGGGACAGAAAACATTCAGTACTTC.

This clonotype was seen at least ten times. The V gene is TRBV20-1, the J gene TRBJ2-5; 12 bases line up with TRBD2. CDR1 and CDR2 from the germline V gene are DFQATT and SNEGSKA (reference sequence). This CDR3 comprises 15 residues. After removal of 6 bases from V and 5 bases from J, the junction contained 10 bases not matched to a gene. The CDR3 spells CSAQALAGGQETQYF. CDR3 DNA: TGCAGTGCCCAAGCTCTAGCGGGAGGGCAGGAGACCCAGTACTTC.

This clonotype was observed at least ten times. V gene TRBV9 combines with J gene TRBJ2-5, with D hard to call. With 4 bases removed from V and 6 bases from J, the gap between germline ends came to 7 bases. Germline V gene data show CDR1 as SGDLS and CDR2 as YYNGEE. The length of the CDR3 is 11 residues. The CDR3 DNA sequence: TGTGCCAGCAGCCGAACTAAGACCCAGTACTTC. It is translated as CASSRTKTQYF.

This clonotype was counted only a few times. The CDR3 protein is CASSQDYRGLSAFF. The DNA for the CDR3 is TGTGCCAGCAGCCAAGACTACAGGGGGCTATCTGCTTTCTTT. J is TRBJ1-1 and V is TRBV3-1; 9 bases match TRBD1. CDR1 is LGHDT, CDR2 YNNKEL, per germline (reference sequence). The ends lost 0 bases at V and 11 bases at J; junction bases unmatched: 7. The CDR3 extends over 14 amino acids.

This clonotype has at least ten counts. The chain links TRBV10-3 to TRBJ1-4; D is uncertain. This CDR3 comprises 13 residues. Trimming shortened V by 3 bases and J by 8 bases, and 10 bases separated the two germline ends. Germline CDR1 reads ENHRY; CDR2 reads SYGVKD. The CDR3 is CAISEFRVEKLFF. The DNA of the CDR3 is TGTGCCATCAGTGAATTCCGGGTCGAAAAACTGTTTTTT.

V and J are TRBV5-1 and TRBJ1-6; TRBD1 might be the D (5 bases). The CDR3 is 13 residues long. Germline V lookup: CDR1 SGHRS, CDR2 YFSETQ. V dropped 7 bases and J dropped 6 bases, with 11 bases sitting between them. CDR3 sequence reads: CASWEGINSPLHF. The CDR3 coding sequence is TGCGCCAGCTGGGAGGGGATTAATTCACCCCTCCACTTT. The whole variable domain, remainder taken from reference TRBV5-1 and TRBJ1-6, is KAGVTQTPRYLIKTRGQQVTLSCSPISGHRSVSWYQQTPGQGLQFLFEYFSETQRNKGNFPGRFSGRQFSNSRSEMNVSTLELGDSALYLCASWEGINSPLHFGNGTRLTVT.

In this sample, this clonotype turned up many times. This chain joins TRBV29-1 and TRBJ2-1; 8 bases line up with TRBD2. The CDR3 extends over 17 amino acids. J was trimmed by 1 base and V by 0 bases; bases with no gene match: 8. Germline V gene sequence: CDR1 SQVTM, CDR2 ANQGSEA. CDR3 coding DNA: TGCAGCGTTGAAGATCTCGGGGGGGGCGAGTCCTACAATGAGCAGTTCTTC. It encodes CSVEDLGGGESYNEQFF.

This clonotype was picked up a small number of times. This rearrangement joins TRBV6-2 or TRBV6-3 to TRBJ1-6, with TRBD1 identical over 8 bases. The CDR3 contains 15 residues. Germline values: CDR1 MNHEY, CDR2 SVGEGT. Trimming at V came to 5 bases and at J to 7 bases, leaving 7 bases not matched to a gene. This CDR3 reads CASSTQGARNSPLHF. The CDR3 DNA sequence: TGTGCCAGCAGTACCCAGGGGGCGCGAAATTCACCCCTCCACTTT.

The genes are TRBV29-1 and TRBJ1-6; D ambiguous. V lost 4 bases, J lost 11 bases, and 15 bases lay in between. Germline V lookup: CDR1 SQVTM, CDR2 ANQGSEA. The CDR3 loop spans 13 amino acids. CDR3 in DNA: TGCAGCGTTGCACAGTCGAGGGATACACCCCTCCACTTT. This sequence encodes CSVAQSRDTPLHF.

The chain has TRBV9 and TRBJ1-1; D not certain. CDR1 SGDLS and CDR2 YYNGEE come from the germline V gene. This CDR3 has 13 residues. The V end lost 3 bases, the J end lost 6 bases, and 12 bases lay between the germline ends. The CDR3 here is CASSARAGAEAFF. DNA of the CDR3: TGTGCCAGCAGCGCGCGAGCCGGGGCTGAAGCTTTCTTT.

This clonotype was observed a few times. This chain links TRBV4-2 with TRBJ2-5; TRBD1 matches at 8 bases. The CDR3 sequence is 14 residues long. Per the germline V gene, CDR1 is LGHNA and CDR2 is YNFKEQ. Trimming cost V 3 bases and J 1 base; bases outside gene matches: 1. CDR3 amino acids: CASSHDRGQETQYF. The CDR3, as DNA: TGTGCCAGCAGCCATGACAGGGGCCAAGAGACCCAGTACTTC.

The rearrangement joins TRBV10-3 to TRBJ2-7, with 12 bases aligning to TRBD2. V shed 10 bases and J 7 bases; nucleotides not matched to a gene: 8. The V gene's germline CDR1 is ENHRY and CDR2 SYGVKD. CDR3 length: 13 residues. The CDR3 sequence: CATKTSGSEEQYF. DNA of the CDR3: TGTGCCACCAAGACTAGCGGGAGTGAAGAGCAGTACTTC.

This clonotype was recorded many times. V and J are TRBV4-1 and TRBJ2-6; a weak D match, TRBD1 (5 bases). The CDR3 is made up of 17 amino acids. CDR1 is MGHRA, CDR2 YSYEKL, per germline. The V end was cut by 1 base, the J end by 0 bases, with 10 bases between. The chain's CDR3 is CASSQGYRNSGANVLTF. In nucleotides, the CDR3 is TGCGCCAGCAGCCAAGGATACAGGAACTCTGGGGCCAACGTCCTGACTTTC.

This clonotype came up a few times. CDR3 amino acids: CASSERTLQPQHF. CDR3 DNA: TGTGCCAGCAGTGAAAGAACGCTACAGCCCCAGCATTTT. The rearrangement joins TRBV6-1 to TRBJ1-5; D remains ambiguous. The V gene's germline CDR1 is MNHNS and CDR2 SASEGT. V dropped 2 bases and J dropped 7 bases, with 9 bases sitting between them. The CDR3 has 13 amino acids.

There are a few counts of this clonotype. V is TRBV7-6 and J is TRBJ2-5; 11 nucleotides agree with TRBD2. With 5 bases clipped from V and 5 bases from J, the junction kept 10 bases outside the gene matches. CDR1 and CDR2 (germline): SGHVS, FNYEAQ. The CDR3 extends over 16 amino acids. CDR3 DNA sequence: TGTGCCAGCAGCCCCAATAGCGGGAGGGCCGGGGAGACCCAGTACTTC. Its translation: CASSPNSGRAGETQYF.

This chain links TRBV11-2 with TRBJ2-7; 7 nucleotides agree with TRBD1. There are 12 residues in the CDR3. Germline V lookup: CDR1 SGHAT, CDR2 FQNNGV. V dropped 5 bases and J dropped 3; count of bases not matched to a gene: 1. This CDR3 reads CASSRGLYEQYF. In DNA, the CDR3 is TGTGCCAGCAGCAGGGGGCTCTACGAGCAGTACTTC.

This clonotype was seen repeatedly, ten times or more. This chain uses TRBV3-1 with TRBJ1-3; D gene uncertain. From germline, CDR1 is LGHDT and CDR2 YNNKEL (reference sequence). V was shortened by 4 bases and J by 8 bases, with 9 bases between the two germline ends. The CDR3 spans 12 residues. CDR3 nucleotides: TGTGCCAGCAGCCCCGTCGAGGACACCATATATTTT. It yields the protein CASSPVEDTIYF.

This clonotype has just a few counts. The CDR3 loop reads CASSLETGRAFF. The DNA of the CDR3 is TGTGCCAGCAGTCTAGAGACAGGGAGGGCTTTCTTT. This chain connects TRBV28 to TRBJ1-1; TRBD1 aligns across 7 bases. V lost 5 bases, J lost 11 bases, and 8 bases stayed unmatched. The germline CDR1 and CDR2 sequences are MDHEN and SYDVKM. This CDR3 region has 12 residues.

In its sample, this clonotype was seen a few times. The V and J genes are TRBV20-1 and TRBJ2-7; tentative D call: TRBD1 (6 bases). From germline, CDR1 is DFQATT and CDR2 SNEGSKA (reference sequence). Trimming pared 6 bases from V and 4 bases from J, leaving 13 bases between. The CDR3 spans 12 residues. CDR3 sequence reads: CSAPGDRYEQYF. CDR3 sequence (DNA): TGCAGTGCACCAGGGGATAGGTACGAGCAGTACTTC.

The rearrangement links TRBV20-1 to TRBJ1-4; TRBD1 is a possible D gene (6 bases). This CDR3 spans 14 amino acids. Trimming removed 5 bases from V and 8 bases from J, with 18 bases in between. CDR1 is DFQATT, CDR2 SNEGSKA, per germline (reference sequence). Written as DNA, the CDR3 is TGCAGTGCTGGGGAGGGGGGATACGGAGAAAAACTGTTTTTT. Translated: CSAGEGGYGEKLFF.

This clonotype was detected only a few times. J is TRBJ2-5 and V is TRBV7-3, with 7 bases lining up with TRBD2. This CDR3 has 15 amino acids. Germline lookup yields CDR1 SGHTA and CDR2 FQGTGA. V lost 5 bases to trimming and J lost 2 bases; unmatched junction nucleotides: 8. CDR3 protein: CASSRSGTKQETQYF. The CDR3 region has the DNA TGTGCCAGCAGCAGATCCGGGACTAAGCAAGAGACCCAGTACTTC.

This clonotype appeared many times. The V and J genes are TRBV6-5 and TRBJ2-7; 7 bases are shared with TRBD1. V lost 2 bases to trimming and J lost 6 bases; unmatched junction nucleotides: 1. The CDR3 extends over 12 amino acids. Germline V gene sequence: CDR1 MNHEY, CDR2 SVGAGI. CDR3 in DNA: TGTGCCAGCAGTTACAGGACAGGCGAGCAGTACTTC. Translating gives CASSYRTGEQYF.

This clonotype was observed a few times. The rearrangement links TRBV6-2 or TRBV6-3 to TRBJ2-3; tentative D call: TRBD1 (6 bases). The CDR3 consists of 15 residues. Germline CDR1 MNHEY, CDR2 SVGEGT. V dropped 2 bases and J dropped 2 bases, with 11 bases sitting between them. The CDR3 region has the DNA TGTGCCAGCAGTTACCTGGGGGCAGCCACAGATACGCAGTATTTT. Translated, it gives CASSYLGAATDTQYF.